This entry lists 23 T cell receptor beta chains sequenced from one sample in a study of cytomegalovirus exposure and HLA in healthy donors. Primers: 60 Vbeta forward and 13 Jbeta reverse. Data came from immunoSEQ multiplex PCR; TCRdb stores just in-frame clones and leaves some out. This sample has 150,000 to 200,000 clones, with around 79% found just once. Sequencing was done on a sample of PBMCs. The origin of the receptors is a woman in her fifties or sixties in good health and CMV-seropositive.

V is TRBV2 and J is TRBJ1-5; no clear D gene. Looked up from germline, CDR1 is SNHLY and CDR2 is FYNNEI. Trimming took off 4 bases at V and 3 bases at J, with 16 bases between the two ends. CDR3 size: 16 residues. CDR3 sequence (DNA): TGTGCCAGCAGTGCAGGTCAGTTTGGTCCCAATCAGCCCCAGCATTTT. The encoded protein is CASSAGQFGPNQPQHF. The whole variable domain, remainder taken from reference TRBV2 and TRBJ1-5, is EPEVTQTPSHQVTQMGQEVILRCVPISNHLYFYWYRQILGQKVEFLVSFYNNEISEKSEIFDDQFSVERPDGSNFTLKIRSTKLEDSAMYFCASSAGQFGPNQPQHFGDGTRLSIL.

The chain employs TRBV6-1 and TRBJ1-5, with 7 bases that match TRBD1. The germline V gene encodes CDR1 MNHNS and CDR2 SASEGT. J lost 4 bases, V lost 5 bases, and 2 bases had no gene match. This CDR3 region has 13 residues. The CDR3 DNA is TGTGCCAGCAGTAGGGACAGAAATCAGCCCCAGCATTTT. Amino acid sequence: CASSRDRNQPQHF.

The chain links TRBV18 to TRBJ2-4; TRBD1 might be the D (5 bases). V lost 4 bases and J 0 bases, leaving 10 bases between the germline ends. Germline CDR1 KGHSH, CDR2 LQKENI. This CDR3 contains 15 residues. This CDR3 is CASSLQVLAKNIQYF. In DNA form, the CDR3 reads TGTGCCAGCTCACTACAGGTTCTAGCCAAAAACATTCAGTACTTC.

There are a few counts of this clone. The rearrangement uses TRBV29-1 and TRBJ2-7; possibly TRBD2 for D (7 bases). This CDR3 is built from 15 residues. Trimming removed 3 bases at V and 3 bases at J, with 18 bases between. Germline V gives CDR1 SQVTM, CDR2 ANQGSEA. The CDR3 bases are TGCAGCGTTGAGGGGGAGGGGGGGGCACTCTACGAGCAGTACTTC. Protein sequence: CSVEGEGGALYEQYF.

This CDR3 reads CASSPLEGAWYGYTF. The CDR3 region has the DNA TGTGCCAGCAGTCCGCTAGAGGGGGCGTGGTATGGCTACACCTTC. The rearrangement joins TRBV27 to TRBJ1-2; 7 positions match TRBD1. V was clipped by 5 bases and J by 5 bases; unmatched bases: 11. CDR1 is MNHEY and CDR2 is SMNVEV in the germline V gene (reference sequence). CDR3 size: 15 residues.

The V call is TRBV19, the J call TRBJ1-6, with TRBD1 identical over 7 bases. Germline CDR1 and CDR2: LNHDA and SQIVND (reference sequence). The CDR3 covers 15 residues. V lost 6 bases and J lost 7; bases outside the gene matches: 9. The CDR3 coding sequence is TGTGCCAGTAGGCCAAGGGGACAGTCAAATTCACCCCTCCACTTT. Translating it yields CASRPRGQSNSPLHF.

The chain couples TRBV9 to TRBJ2-7; no reliable D call. Germline assignment: CDR1 SGDLS and CDR2 YYNGEE. This CDR3 comprises 14 residues. The V gene lost 4 bases and the J gene lost 0 bases, with 11 bases spanning the gap. The CDR3 bases are TGTGCCAGCAGCCCTTTCCCCCTCTCCTACGAGCAGTACTTC. Translating it yields CASSPFPLSYEQYF.

This clone was detected only a few times. The chain combines TRBV21-1 with TRBJ1-6; the table's TRBD1 call for D was not verified on the DNA. TRBV21-1 corresponds to a pseudogene. CDR3 length: 14 residues. The CDR3 coding sequence is TGTGCCAGCCGGGAAGACAGGCTTAATTCACCCCTCCACTTT. It is translated as CASREDRLNSPLHF.

This clone was detected a few times. The genes are TRBV4-1 and TRBJ2-7, with 10 bases lining up with TRBD1. Germline CDR1 reads MGHRA; CDR2 reads YSYEKL. This CDR3 spans 16 amino acids. V shed 3 bases and J 6 bases; nucleotides not matched to a gene: 11. The CDR3 DNA follows: TGCGCCAGCAGCCAGTACACCGGGACAGGGGCCTCCGAGCAGTACTTC. As protein: CASSQYTGTGASEQYF.

A few counts support this clone. DNA of the CDR3: TGTGCCAGCAGTGAGGGGGTACTAGCGGGTCAAGAGACCCAGTACTTC. This translates into CASSEGVLAGQETQYF. The chain has TRBV6-1 and TRBJ2-5, with TRBD2 matching over 9 bases. V lost 3 bases, J lost 2 bases, and 7 bases stayed unmatched. The CDR3 is 16 amino acids. Germline V gene lookup returns CDR1 MNHNS and CDR2 SASEGT.

This clone appeared once. The genes are TRBV5-6 and TRBJ2-7; D is possibly TRBD2 (5 bases). The V end was cut by 2 bases, the J end by 3 bases, with 9 bases between. This CDR3 spans 13 amino acids. Germline CDR1 SGHDT, CDR2 YYEEEE. CDR3: CASSFGSHYEQYF. As DNA, the CDR3 is TGTGCCAGCAGCTTTGGGAGCCACTACGAGCAGTACTTC.

DNA for the CDR3: TGTGCCAGCAGTTACCAGCCTAGCGGGGGGATCGACGAGCAGTACTTC. Translated, it gives CASSYQPSGGIDEQYF. V usage is TRBV6-5 and J usage is TRBJ2-7, with 11 bases lining up with TRBD2. V gave up 2 bases and J gave up 5 bases; unmatched junction bases: 8. Germline V gene lookup returns CDR1 MNHEY and CDR2 SVGAGI. The CDR3 covers 16 residues.

The V call is TRBV7-2, the J call TRBJ2-7; 13 nucleotides match TRBD2. Germline CDR1 reads SGHTA; CDR2 reads FQGNSA. The CDR3 is 15 amino acids. After removal of 4 bases from V and 12 bases from J, the junction contained 12 bases not matched to a gene. The CDR3 nucleotides read TGTGCCAGCAGCTCCCGGACTAGCGGGGGCCTAGGGGGGTACTTC. Protein product: CASSSRTSGGLGGYF.

This clone was picked up one time. This rearrangement joins TRBV10-3 to TRBJ1-5, with D perhaps TRBD1 (5 bases). Germline assignment: CDR1 ENHRY and CDR2 SYGVKD. V was clipped by 2 bases and J by 6 bases, with 8 bases between them. The CDR3 loop spans 13 amino acids. The CDR3 here is CAISEGQGQPQHF. CDR3 nucleotides: TGTGCCATCAGTGAGGGGCAGGGTCAGCCCCAGCATTTT.

In its sample, this clone was seen a few times. J is TRBJ1-2 and V is TRBV4-1; D is perhaps TRBD1 (5 bases). CDR1 is MGHRA, CDR2 YSYEKL, per germline. CDR3 length equals 15 residues. Deletions cut 4 bases from V and 4 bases from J, with 16 bases between. CDR3 bases: TGCGCCAGCAGCCCGCAGCAGGGACTCGCCTATGGCTACACCTTC. It is translated as CASSPQQGLAYGYTF.

The chain uses TRBV30 and TRBJ2-1, with D possibly being TRBD2 (7 bases). Germline CDR1 reads GTSNPN; CDR2 reads SVGIG (reference sequence). V lost 1 base to trimming and J lost 8 bases, with 18 bases between them. The CDR3 sequence is 15 residues long. CDR3 bases: TGTGCCTGGAGTGATTGGGGGGGGCAGCGAGATGAGCAGTTCTTC. Its protein product is CAWSDWGGQRDEQFF. The entire variable domain, with the rest obtained from reference TRBV30 and TRBJ2-1, is as follows: SQTIHQWPATLVQPVGSPLSLECTVEGTSNPNLYWYRQAAGRGLQLLFYSVGIGQISSEVPQNLSASRPQDRQFILSSKKLLLSDSGFYLCAWSDWGGQRDEQFFGPGTRLTVL.

The rearrangement uses TRBV2 and TRBJ1-2; perhaps TRBD1 as D (5 bases). From germline, CDR1 is SNHLY and CDR2 FYNNEI. V was shortened by 6 bases and J by 0 bases, with 8 bases between the two germline ends. This CDR3 has 13 amino acids. DNA of the CDR3: TGTGCCAGCAGCGCGACAGCTAACTATGGCTACACCTTC. Protein product: CASSATANYGYTF.

This clone was found a few times. The V gene is TRBV7-9, the J gene TRBJ2-5; D is uncertain. Per the germline V gene, CDR1 is SEHNR and CDR2 is FQNEAQ (reference sequence). V gave up 2 bases and J gave up 3 bases, with 10 bases separating them. There are 14 residues in the CDR3. DNA of the CDR3: TGTGCCAGCAGCTTAACTTCGTTCGAAGAGACCCAGTACTTC. Protein: CASSLTSFEETQYF.

The J gene is TRBJ2-1, the V gene TRBV11-3; D not certain. The germline gives CDR1 SGHNT, CDR2 YENEEA. V lost 0 bases to trimming and J lost 8 bases, with 17 bases between them. The CDR3 covers 16 residues. The CDR3 nucleotides read TGTGCCAGCAGCTTAGATCCGGCAGCGATTATGGATGAGCAGTTCTTC. Protein: CASSLDPAAIMDEQFF.

This clone was observed a handful of times. The chain recombines TRBV15 with TRBJ1-4; 7 positions agree with TRBD1. This CDR3 contains 17 residues. Germline CDR1 and CDR2: LNHNV and YYDKDF (reference sequence). J was trimmed by 3 bases and V by 0 bases; bases with no gene match: 7. For the CDR3, the DNA is TGTGCCACCAGCAGAGACCCGACAGGGTCAGCTAATGAAAAACTGTTTTTT. It codes for CATSRDPTGSANEKLFF.

V usage is TRBV7-6 and J usage is TRBJ2-5; 9 nucleotides align to TRBD2. CDR1 and CDR2 (germline): SGHVS, FNYEAQ. The CDR3 length is 17 residues. V gave up 5 bases and J gave up 1 base; unmatched junction bases: 11. The CDR3 region has the DNA TGTGCCAGCAGCCCCCGTCGGGCTAGCGGGGCCCAAGAGACCCAGTACTTC. Translating it yields CASSPRRASGAQETQYF.

The chain links TRBV4-2 to TRBJ1-5, with 7 bases aligning to TRBD1. With 3 bases clipped from V and 0 bases from J, the junction kept 5 bases outside the gene matches. The CDR3 extends over 16 amino acids. From germline, CDR1 is LGHNA and CDR2 YNFKEQ. CDR3 sequence: CASSQETGSSNQPQHF. In DNA, the CDR3 is TGTGCCAGCAGCCAGGAGACAGGGAGTAGCAATCAGCCCCAGCATTTT.

The chain links TRBV5-1 to TRBJ1-1; D gene ambiguous. Between the trimmed V and J ends, which lost 2 bases and 2 bases, there was a span of 10 bases. This CDR3 spans 14 amino acids. The germline gives CDR1 SGHRS, CDR2 YFSETQ. The CDR3 DNA reads as TGCGCCAGCAGCTTTTCACAGACAAACACTGAAGCTTTCTTT. As protein: CASSFSQTNTEAFF.